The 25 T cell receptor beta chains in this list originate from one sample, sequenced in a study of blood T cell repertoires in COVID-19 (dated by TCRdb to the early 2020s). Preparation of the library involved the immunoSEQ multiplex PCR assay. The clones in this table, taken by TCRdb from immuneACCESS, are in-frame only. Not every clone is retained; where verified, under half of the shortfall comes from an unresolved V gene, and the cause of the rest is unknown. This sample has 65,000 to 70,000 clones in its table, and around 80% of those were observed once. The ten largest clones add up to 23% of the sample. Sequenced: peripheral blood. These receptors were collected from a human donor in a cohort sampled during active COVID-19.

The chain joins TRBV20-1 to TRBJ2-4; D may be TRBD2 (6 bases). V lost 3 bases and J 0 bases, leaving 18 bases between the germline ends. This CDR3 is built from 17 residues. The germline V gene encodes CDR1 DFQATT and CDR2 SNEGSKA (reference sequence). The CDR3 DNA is TGCAGTGCTAGTTACGGTAGCGGAGTGATAGCCAAAAACATTCAGTACTTC. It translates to CSASYGSGVIAKNIQYF.

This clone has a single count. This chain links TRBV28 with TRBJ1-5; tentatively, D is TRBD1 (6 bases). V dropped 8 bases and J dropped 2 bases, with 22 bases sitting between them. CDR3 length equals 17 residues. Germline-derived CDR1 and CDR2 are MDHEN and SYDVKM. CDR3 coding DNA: TGTGCCAGCGGTCTAAGAGGGGGGGGTAAGGGCAATCAGCCCCAGCATTTT. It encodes CASGLRGGGKGNQPQHF.

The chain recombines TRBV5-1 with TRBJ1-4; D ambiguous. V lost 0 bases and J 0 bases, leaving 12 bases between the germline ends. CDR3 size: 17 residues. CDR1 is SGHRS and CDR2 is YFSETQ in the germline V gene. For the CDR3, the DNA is TGCGCCAGCAGCTTGGCTCCAGAAACAGCAACTAATGAAAAACTGTTTTTT. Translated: CASSLAPETATNEKLFF.

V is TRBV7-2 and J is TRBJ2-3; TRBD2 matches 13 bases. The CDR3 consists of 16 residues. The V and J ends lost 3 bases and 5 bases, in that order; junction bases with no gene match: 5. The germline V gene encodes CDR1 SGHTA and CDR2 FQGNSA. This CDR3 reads CASSFRLAGGGDTQYF. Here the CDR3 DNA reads TGTGCCAGCAGCTTTCGACTAGCGGGAGGTGGAGATACGCAGTATTTT.

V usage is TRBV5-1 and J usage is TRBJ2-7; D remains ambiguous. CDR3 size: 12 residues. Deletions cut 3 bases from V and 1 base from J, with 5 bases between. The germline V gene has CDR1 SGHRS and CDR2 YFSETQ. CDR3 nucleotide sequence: TGCGCCAGCAGCTCCCGGTCCTACGAGCAGTACTTC. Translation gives CASSSRSYEQYF.

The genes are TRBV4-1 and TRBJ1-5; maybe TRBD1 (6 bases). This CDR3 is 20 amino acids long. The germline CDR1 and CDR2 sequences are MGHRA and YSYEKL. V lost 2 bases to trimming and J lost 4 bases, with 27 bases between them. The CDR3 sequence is CASSQRPPLDRTLGNQPQHF. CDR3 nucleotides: TGCGCCAGCAGCCAACGGCCCCCGCTAGACAGGACCCTGGGTAATCAGCCCCAGCATTTT.

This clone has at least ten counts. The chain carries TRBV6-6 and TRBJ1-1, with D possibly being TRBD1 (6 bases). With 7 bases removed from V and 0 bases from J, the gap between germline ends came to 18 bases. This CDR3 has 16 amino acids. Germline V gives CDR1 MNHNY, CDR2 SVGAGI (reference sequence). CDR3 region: CASIGQTITVNTEAFF. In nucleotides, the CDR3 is TGTGCCAGCATCGGACAGACCATCACCGTGAACACTGAAGCTTTCTTT.

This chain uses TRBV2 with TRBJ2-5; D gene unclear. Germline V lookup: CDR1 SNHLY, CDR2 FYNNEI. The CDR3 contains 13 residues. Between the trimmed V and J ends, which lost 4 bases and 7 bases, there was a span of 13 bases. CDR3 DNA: TGTGCCAGCAGTGGCGGAGTACGTGGGACCCAGTACTTC. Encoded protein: CASSGGVRGTQYF.

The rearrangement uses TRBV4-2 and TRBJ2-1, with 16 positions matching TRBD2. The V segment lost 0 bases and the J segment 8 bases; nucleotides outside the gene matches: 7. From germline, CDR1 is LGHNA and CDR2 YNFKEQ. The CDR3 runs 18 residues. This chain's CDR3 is CASSQDRGLAGGPDEQFF. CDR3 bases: TGTGCCAGCAGCCAAGATCGGGGACTAGCGGGAGGGCCGGATGAGCAGTTCTTC.

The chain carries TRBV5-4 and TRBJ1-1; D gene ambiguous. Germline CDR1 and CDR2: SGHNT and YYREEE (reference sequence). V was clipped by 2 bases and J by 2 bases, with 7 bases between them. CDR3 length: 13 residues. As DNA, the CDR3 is TGTGCCAGCAGCTTTGACACCAACACTGAAGCTTTCTTT. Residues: CASSFDTNTEAFF.

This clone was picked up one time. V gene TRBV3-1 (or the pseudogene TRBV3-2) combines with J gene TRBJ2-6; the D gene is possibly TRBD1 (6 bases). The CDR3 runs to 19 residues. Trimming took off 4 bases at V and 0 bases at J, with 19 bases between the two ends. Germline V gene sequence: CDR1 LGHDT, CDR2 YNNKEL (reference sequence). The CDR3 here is CASSPLSPGASSGANVLTF. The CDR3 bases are TGTGCCAGCAGCCCCTTATCACCAGGGGCCAGCTCTGGGGCCAACGTCCTGACTTTC.

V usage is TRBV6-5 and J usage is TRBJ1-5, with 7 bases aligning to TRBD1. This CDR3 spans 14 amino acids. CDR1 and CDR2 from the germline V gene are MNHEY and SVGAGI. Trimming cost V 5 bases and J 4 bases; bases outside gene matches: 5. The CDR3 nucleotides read TGTGCCAGCAGTCGACAGGGACCGAATCAGCCCCAGCATTTT. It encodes CASSRQGPNQPQHF.

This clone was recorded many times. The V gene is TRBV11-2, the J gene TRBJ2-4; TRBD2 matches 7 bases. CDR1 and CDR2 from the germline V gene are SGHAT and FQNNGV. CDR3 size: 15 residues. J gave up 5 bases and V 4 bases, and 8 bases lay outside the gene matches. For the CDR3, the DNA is TGTGCCAGCAGCTCCTACGGGGAGGGAGAAAACATTCAGTACTTC. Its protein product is CASSSYGEGENIQYF. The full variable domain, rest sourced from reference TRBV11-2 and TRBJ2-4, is EAGVAQSPRYKIIEKRQSVAFWCNPISGHATLYWYQQILGQGPKLLIQFQNNGVVDDSQLPKDRFSAERLKGVDSTLKIQPAKLEDSAVYLCASSSYGEGENIQYFGAGTRLSVL.

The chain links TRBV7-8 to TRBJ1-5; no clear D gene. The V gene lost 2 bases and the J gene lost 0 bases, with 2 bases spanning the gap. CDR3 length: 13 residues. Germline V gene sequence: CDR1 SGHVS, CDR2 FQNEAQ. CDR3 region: CASSLLSNQPQHF. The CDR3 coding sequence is TGTGCCAGCAGCTTACTTAGCAATCAGCCCCAGCATTTT.

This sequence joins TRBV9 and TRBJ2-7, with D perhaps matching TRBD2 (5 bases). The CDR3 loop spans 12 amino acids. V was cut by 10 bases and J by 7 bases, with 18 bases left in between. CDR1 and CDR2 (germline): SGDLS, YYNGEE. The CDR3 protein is CACLWERREQYF. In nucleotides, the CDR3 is TGTGCCTGCCTTTGGGAGCGTCGGGAGCAGTACTTC.

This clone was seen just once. The CDR3 is CASSSRQGSSYEQYF. CDR3 nucleotides: TGCGCCAGCAGCTCGCGACAGGGGAGCTCCTACGAGCAGTACTTC. The J gene is TRBJ2-7, the V gene TRBV5-1; TRBD1 matches at 8 bases. The trim removed 3 bases at V and 0 bases at J, leaving 5 bases unmatched. The length of the CDR3 is 15 residues. CDR1 SGHRS and CDR2 YFSETQ come from the germline V gene. The whole variable domain, filled in from reference TRBV5-1 and TRBJ2-7, reads KAGVTQTPRYLIKTRGQQVTLSCSPISGHRSVSWYQQTPGQGLQFLFEYFSETQRNKGNFPGRFSGRQFSNSRSEMNVSTLELGDSALYLCASSSRQGSSYEQYFGPGTRLTVT.

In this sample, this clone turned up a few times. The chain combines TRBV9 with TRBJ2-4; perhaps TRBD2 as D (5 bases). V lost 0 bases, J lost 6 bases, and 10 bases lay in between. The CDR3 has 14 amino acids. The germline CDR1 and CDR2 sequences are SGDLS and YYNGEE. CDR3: CASSVDEGRNIQYF. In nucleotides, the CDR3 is TGTGCCAGCAGCGTAGATGAGGGAAGAAACATTCAGTACTTC.

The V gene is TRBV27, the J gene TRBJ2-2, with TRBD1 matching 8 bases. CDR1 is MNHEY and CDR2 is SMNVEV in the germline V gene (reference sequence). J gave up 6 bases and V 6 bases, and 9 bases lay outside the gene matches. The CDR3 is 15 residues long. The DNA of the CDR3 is TGTGCCAGCAGCAAGGACAGGGTCTGGGCCGGGGAGCTGTTTTTT. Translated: CASSKDRVWAGELFF.

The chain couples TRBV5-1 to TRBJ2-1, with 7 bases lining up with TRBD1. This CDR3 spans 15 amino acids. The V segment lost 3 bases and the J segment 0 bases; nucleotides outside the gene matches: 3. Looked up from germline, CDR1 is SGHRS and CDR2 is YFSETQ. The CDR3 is CASSSGQRSYNEQFF. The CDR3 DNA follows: TGCGCCAGCAGCTCGGGACAGCGCTCCTACAATGAGCAGTTCTTC.

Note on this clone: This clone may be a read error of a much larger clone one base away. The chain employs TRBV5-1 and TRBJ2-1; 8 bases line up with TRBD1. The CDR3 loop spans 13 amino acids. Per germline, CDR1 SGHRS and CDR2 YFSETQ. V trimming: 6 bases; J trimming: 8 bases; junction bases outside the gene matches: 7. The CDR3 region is CASNRGQGYEQFF. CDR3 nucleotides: TGCGCCAGCAACCGAGGACAGGGCTATGAGCAGTTCTTC.

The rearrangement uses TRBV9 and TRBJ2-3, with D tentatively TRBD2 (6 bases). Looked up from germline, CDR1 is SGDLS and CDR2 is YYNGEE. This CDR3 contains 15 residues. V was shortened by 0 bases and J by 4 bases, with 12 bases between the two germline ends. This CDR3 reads CASSVDGTVADTQYF. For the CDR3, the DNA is TGTGCCAGCAGCGTAGATGGGACTGTGGCAGATACGCAGTATTTT.

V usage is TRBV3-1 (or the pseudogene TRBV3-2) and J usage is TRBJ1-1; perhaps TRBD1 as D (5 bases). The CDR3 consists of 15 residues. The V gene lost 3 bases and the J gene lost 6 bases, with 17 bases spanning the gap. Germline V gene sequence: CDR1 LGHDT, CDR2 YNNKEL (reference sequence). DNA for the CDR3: TGTGCCAGCAGCCACCTTCGGGGGGGTAGGGCTGAAGCTTTCTTT. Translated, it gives CASSHLRGGRAEAFF.

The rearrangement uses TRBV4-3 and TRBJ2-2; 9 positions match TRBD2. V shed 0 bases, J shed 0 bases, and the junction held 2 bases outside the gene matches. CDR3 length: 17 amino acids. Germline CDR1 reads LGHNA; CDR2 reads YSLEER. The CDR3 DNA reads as TGCGCCAGCAGCCAAGAACTAGCGGGCGCGAACACCGGGGAGCTGTTTTTT. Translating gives CASSQELAGANTGELFF.

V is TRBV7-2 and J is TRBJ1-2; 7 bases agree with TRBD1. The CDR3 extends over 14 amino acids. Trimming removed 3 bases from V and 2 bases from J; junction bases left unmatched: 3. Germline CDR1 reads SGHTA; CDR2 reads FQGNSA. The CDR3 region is CASSLTGKNYGYTF. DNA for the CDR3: TGTGCCAGCAGCTTGACAGGGAAAAACTATGGCTACACCTTC.

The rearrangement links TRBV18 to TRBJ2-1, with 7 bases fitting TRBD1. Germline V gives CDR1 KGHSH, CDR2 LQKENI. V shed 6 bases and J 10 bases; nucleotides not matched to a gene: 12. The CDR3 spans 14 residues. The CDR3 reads CASSPGQERSEQFF. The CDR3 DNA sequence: TGTGCCAGCTCGCCCGGACAGGAGAGGTCGGAGCAGTTCTTC.